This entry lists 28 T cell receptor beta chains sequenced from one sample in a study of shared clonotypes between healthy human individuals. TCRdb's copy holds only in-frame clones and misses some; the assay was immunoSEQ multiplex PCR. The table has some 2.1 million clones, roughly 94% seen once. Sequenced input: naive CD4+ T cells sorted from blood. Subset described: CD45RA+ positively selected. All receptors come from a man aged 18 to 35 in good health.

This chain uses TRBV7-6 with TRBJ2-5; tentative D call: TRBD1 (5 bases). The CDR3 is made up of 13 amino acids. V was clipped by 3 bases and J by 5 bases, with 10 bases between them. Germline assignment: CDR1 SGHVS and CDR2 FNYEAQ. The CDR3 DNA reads TGTGCCAGCAGCTTCAGGGTTTTTGAGACCCAGTACTTC. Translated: CASSFRVFETQYF. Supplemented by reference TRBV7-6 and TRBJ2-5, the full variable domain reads GAGVSQSPRYKVTKRGQDVALRCDPISGHVSLYWYRQALGQGPEFLTYFNYEAQQDKSGLPNDRFSAERPEGSISTLTIQRTEQRDSAMYRCASSFRVFETQYFGPGTRLLVL.

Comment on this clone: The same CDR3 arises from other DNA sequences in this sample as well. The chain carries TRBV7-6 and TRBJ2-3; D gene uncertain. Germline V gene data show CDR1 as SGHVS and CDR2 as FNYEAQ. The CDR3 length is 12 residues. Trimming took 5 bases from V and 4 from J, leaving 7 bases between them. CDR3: CASSPGSDTQYF. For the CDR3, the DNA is TGTGCCAGCAGCCCCGGTTCAGATACGCAGTATTTT.

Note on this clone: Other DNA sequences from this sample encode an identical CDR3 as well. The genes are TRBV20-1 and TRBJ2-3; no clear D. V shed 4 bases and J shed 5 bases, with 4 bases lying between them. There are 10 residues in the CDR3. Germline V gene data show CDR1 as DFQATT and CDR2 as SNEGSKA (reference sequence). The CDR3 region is CSATKDTQYF. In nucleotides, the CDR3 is TGCAGTGCTACTAAAGATACGCAGTATTTT.

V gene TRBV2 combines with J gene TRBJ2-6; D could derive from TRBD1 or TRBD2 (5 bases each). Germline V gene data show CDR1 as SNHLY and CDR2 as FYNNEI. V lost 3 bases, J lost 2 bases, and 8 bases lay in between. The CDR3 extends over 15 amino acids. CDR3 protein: CASSELGAGANVLTF. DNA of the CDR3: TGTGCCAGCAGTGAGTTGGGGGCTGGGGCCAACGTCCTGACTTTC.

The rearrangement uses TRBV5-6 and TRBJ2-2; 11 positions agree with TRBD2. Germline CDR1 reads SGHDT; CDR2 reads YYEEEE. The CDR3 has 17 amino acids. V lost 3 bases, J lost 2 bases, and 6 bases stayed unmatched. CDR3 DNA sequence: TGTGCCAGCAGCTCCGCCGGGACTAGCGGCAACACCGGGGAGCTGTTTTTT. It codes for CASSSAGTSGNTGELFF. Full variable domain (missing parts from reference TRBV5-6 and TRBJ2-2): DAGVTQSPTHLIKTRGQQVTLRCSPKSGHDTVSWYQQALGQGPQFIFQYYEEEERQRGNFPDRFSGHQFPNYSSELNVNALLLGDSALYLCASSSAGTSGNTGELFFGEGSRLTVL.

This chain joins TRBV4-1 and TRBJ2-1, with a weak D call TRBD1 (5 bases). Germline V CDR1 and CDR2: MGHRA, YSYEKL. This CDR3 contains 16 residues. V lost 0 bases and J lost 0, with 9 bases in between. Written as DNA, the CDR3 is TGCGCCAGCAGCCAAGATTGGACAAGCTCCTACAATGAGCAGTTCTTC. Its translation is CASSQDWTSSYNEQFF.

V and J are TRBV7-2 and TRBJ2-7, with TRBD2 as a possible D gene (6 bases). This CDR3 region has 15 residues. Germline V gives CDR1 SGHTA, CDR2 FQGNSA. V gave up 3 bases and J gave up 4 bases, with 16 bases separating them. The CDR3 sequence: CASSFNGGTGYEQYF. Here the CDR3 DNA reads TGTGCCAGCAGCTTTAATGGGGGGACGGGGTACGAGCAGTACTTC.

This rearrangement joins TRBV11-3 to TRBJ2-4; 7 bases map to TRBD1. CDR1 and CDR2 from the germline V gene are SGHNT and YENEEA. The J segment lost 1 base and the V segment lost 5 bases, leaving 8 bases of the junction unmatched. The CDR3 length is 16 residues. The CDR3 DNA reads TGTGCCAGCAGCCCTAGACAGGGCCTGGCCAAAAACATTCAGTACTTC. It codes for CASSPRQGLAKNIQYF.

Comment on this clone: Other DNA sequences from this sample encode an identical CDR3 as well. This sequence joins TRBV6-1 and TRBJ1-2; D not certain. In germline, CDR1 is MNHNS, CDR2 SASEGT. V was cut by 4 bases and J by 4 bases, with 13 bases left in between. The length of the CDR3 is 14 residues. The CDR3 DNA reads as TGTGCCAGCAGTGCGCGCATGGAGTTCTATGGCTACACCTTC. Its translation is CASSARMEFYGYTF.

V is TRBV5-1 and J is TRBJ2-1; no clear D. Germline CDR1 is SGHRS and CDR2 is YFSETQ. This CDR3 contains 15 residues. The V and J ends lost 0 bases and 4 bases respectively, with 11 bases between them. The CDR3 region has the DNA TGCGCCAGCAGCTTGGCAGTGACAACTTACAATGAGCAGTTCTTC. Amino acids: CASSLAVTTYNEQFF.

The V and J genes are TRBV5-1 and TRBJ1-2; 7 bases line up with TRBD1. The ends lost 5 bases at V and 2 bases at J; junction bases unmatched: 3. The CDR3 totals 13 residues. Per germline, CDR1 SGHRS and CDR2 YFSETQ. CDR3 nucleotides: TGCGCCAGCAGGACGGGACAGAACTATGGCTACACCTTC. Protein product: CASRTGQNYGYTF.

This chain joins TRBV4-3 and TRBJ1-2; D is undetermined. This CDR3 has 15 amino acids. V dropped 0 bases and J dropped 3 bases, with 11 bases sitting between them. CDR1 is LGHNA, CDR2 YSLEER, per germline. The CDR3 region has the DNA TGCGCCAGCAGCCAAGAAACCGGGCCGCACTATGGCTACACCTTC. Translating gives CASSQETGPHYGYTF.

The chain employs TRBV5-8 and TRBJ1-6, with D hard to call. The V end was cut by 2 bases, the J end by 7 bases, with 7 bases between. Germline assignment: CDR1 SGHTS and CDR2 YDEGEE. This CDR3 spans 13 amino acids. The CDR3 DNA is TGTGCCAGCAGCTTTTTGAACAATTCACCCCTCCACTTT. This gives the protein CASSFLNNSPLHF.

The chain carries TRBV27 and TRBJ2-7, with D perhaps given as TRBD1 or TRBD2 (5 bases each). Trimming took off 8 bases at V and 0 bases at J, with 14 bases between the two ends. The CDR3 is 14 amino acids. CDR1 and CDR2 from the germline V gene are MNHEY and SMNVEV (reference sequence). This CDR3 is CASGRDVFSYEQYF. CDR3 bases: TGTGCCAGCGGACGGGACGTCTTCTCCTACGAGCAGTACTTC.

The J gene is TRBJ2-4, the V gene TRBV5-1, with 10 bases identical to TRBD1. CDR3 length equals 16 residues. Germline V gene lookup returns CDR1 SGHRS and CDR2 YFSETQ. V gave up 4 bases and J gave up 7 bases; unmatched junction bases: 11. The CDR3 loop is CASSAGTGAPANIQYF. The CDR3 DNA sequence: TGCGCCAGCAGCGCCGGGACAGGGGCGCCTGCGAACATTCAGTACTTC.

The CDR3 protein is CASSGIGDTQYF. The CDR3 nucleotides are TGTGCCAGCAGTGGTATTGGTGATACGCAGTATTTT. This chain uses TRBV6-1 with TRBJ2-3; no definite D call. Germline CDR1 is MNHNS and CDR2 is SASEGT. Trimming left V 4 bases short and J 6 bases short, with 8 bases between. The CDR3 loop spans 12 amino acids.

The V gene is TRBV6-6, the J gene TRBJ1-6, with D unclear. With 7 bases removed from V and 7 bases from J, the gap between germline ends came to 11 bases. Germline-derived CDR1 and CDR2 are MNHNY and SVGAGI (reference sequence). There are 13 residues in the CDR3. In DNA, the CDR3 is TGTGCCAGCACTTCGAGAGCGAATTCACCCCTCCACTTT. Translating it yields CASTSRANSPLHF.

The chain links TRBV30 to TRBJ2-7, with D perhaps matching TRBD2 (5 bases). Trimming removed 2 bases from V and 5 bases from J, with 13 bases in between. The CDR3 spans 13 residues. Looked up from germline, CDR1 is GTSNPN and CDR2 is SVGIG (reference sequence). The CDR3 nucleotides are TGTGCCTGGAGTCCGGGGATCCAGCACGAGCAGTACTTC. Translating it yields CAWSPGIQHEQYF.

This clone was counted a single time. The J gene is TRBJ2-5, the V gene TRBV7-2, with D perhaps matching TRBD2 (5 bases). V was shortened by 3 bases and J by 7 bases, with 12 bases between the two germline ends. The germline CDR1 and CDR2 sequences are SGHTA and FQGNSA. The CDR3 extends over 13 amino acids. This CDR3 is CASSLGPGGTQYF. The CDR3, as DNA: TGTGCCAGCAGCTTGGGTCCTGGAGGGACCCAGTACTTC.

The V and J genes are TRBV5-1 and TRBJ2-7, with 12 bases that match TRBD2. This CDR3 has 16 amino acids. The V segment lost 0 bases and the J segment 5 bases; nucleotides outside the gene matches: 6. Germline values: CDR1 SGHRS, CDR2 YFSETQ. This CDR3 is CASSLALAGGSNEQYF. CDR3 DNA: TGCGCCAGCAGCTTGGCACTAGCGGGGGGAAGCAACGAGCAGTACTTC.

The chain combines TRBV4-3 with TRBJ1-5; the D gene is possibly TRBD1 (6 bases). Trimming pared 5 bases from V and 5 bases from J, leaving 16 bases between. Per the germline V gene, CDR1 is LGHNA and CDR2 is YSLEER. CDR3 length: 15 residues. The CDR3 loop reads CASSVLGQFDQPQHF. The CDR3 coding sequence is TGCGCCAGCAGCGTCCTAGGACAGTTCGATCAGCCCCAGCATTTT.

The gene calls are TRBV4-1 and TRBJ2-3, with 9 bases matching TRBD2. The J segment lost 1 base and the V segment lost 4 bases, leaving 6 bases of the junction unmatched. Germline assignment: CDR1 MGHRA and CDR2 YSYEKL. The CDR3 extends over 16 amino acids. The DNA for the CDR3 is TGCGCCAGCAGCCTTTTAGCGGGGGCCGGCACAGATACGCAGTATTTT. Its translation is CASSLLAGAGTDTQYF.

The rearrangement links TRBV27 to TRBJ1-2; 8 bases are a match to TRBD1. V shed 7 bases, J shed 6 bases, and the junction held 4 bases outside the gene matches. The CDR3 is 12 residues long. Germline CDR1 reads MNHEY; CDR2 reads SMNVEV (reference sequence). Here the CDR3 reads CASIPQGDGYTF. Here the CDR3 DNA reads TGTGCCAGCATCCCACAGGGGGATGGCTACACCTTC.

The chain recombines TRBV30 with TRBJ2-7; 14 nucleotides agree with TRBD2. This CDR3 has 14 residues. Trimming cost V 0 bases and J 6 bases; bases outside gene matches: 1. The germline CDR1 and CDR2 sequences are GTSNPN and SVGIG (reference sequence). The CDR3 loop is CAWSVGLAGGEQYF. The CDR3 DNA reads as TGTGCCTGGAGTGTAGGACTAGCGGGAGGCGAGCAGTACTTC.

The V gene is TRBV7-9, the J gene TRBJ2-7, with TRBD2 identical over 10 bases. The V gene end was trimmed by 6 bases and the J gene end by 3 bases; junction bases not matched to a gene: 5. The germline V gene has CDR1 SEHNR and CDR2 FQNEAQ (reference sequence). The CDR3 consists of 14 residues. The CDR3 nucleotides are TGTGCCAGCAGGGCTAGCGGGAGTCGCTACGAGCAGTACTTC. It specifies CASRASGSRYEQYF.

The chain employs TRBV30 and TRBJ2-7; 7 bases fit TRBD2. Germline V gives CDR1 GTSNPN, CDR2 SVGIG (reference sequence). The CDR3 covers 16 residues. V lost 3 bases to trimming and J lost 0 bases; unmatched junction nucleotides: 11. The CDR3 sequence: CAWSSHSGLGSYEQYF. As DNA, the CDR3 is TGTGCCTGGAGCTCACATAGCGGGTTAGGCTCCTACGAGCAGTACTTC.

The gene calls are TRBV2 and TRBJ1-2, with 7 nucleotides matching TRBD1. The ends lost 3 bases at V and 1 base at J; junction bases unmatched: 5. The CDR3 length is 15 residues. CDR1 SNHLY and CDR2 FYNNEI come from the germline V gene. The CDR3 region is CASSERDSFNYGYTF. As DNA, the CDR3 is TGTGCCAGCAGTGAGCGGGACAGCTTTAACTATGGCTACACCTTC.

The CDR3 nucleotides are TGTGCCACCTATAGCGGGAGGGGCAACGAGCAGTACTTC. It yields the protein CATYSGRGNEQYF. The chain uses TRBV19 and TRBJ2-7, with TRBD2 matching over 11 bases. The CDR3 extends over 13 amino acids. Germline V lookup: CDR1 LNHDA, CDR2 SQIVND (reference sequence). The trim removed 10 bases at V and 5 bases at J, leaving 7 bases unmatched.